These T cell receptor beta chains were read from a single sample in a study of vaccination effects on CD4 cells after COVID-19. Using immunoSEQ multiplex PCR, the repertoire was profiled, and TCRdb retains in-frame clones only, with some absent. The data hold around 28,000 clones, with 65% to 80% observed a single time. These receptors are not linked to any known antigen. This sample comprised CD4+ T cells from PBMCs cultured with HCoV-NL63 spike peptides, obtained before COVID-19 vaccination. The receptors stem from a human donor who had a prior SARS-CoV-2 infection. Both conserved end residues are part of each CDR3. D genes are given only for firm matches. Size is omitted from some rows. Given values are once, few, many or a class for expanded clones.

CDR3aa	CDR3nt	v_gene	d_gene	abundance	j_gene
CASSVRDEQFF	TGTGCCAGCAGCGTTAGGGATGAGCAGTTCTTC	TRBV9	.	.	TRBJ2-1
CASSQRRTDTQYF	TGTGCCAGCAGCCAGAGGCGCACAGATACGCAGTATTTT	TRBV3-1/TRBV3-2	.	.	TRBJ2-3
CASSLVQGRGTQYF	TGTGCCAGCAGCTTAGTACAGGGCCGGGGGACCCAGTACTTC	TRBV7-8	.	.	TRBJ2-5
CASSFSLGETQYF	TGTGCCAGCAGCTTCTCACTAGGCGAGACCCAGTACTTC	TRBV7-3	.	.	TRBJ2-5
CASIRLAGGLGTDTQYF	TGTGCCAGCATTCGGCTAGCGGGGGGGCTTGGTACAGATACGCAGTATTTT	TRBV6-6	TRBD2	.	TRBJ2-3
CASSNSQGTYNEQFF	TGTGCCAGCAGCAACTCACAGGGAACCTACAATGAGCAGTTCTTC	TRBV7-3	.	.	TRBJ2-1
CASSLGQEGLARSETQYF	TGTGCCAGCAGCCTCGGACAGGAGGGACTAGCGAGGTCGGAGACCCAGTACTTC	TRBV11-2	TRBD2	.	TRBJ2-5
CASSGWVSETQYF	TGTGCCAGCAGCGGATGGGTATCGGAGACCCAGTACTTC	TRBV5-6	.	.	TRBJ2-5
CASSASTDTQYF	TGTGCCAGCAGCGCTAGCACAGATACGCAGTATTTT	TRBV9	.	.	TRBJ2-3
CASSSPGEHNEQFF	TGTGCCAGCAGTTCACCAGGAGAGCACAATGAGCAGTTCTTC	TRBV28	.	once	TRBJ2-1
CASSISTGTDTQYF	TGTGCCAGCTCAATTTCGACAGGGACAGATACGCAGTATTTT	TRBV18	TRBD1	.	TRBJ2-3
CASSADNRDEKLFF	TGTGCCAGCAGCGCAGACAATAGGGATGAAAAACTGTTTTTT	TRBV7-9	.	.	TRBJ1-4
CALSQVERQTYGYTF	TGTGCCCTTAGTCAAGTAGAGCGACAGACCTATGGCTACACCTTC	TRBV2	.	.	TRBJ1-2
CASSLGQGFYGYTF	TGTGCCAGCAGTCTGGGACAGGGGTTTTATGGCTACACCTTC	TRBV6-5	TRBD1	.	TRBJ1-2
CATQQGLGNTIYF	TGTGCCACACAACAGGGGCTCGGAAACACCATATATTTT	TRBV10-3	TRBD1	.	TRBJ1-3
CSASGKGGRAYNEQFF	TGCAGTGCTAGTGGGAAGGGCGGGAGGGCCTACAATGAGCAGTTCTTC	TRBV20-1	TRBD2	.	TRBJ2-1
CASRMGLAAQETQYF	TGCGCCAGCAGGATGGGACTAGCGGCACAAGAGACCCAGTACTTC	TRBV10-2	TRBD2	.	TRBJ2-5
CAWSVQFYYGYTF	TGTGCCTGGAGTGTCCAGTTCTACTATGGCTACACCTTC	TRBV30	.	.	TRBJ1-2
CASSTHRGRDTEAFF	TGTGCCAGCAGCACCCACAGGGGGAGGGACACTGAAGCTTTCTTT	TRBV11-2	TRBD1	.	TRBJ1-1
CASSSLGGGRETQYF	TGTGCCAGCAGTTCCCTCGGGGGGGGAAGAGAGACCCAGTACTTC	TRBV28	TRBD2	.	TRBJ2-5
CASSLVGGLYEQYF	TGTGCCAGCAGCTTAGTTGGGGGGCTGTACGAGCAGTACTTC	TRBV11-3	.	.	TRBJ2-7
CASSLIALQETQYF	TGCGCCAGCAGCTTGATAGCGCTCCAAGAGACCCAGTACTTC	TRBV5-1	.	.	TRBJ2-5
CASGLVLQGSGNTIYF	TGTGCTAGTGGTTTGGTCTTACAGGGATCTGGAAACACCATATATTTT	TRBV12-5	.	.	TRBJ1-3
CASSLDSTDTQYF	TGCGCCAGCAGCTTGGACAGCACAGATACGCAGTATTTT	TRBV5-1	.	.	TRBJ2-3
CASTPGRSSGNTIYF	TGTGCCAGTACCCCGGGACGGAGCTCTGGAAACACCATATATTTT	TRBV19	.	.	TRBJ1-3
CSASRAGGGNEQFF	TGCAGTGCTAGTAGAGCGGGAGGAGGCAATGAGCAGTTCTTC	TRBV20-1	TRBD2	.	TRBJ2-1
CSVDGASGSTDTQYF	TGCAGCGTTGATGGGGCTAGCGGGAGCACAGATACGCAGTATTTT	TRBV29-1	TRBD2	.	TRBJ2-3
CASSLMDRGAFGAFF	TGTGCCAGCAGCTTAATGGACCGAGGGGCATTTGGAGCTTTCTTT	TRBV7-2	.	.	TRBJ1-1
CASSYSTVWQGVGYTF	TGTGCCAGCAGTTACTCGACGGTTTGGCAGGGGGTGGGCTACACCTTC	TRBV6-5	TRBD1	.	TRBJ1-2
CASSPGTNYNEQFF	TGTGCCAGCTCACCCGGGACTAACTACAATGAGCAGTTCTTC	TRBV2	TRBD2	.	TRBJ2-1
CASSVTGGGFYGYTF	TGTGCCAGCAGCGTTACAGGGGGCGGTTTCTATGGCTACACCTTC	TRBV6-5	TRBD1	.	TRBJ1-2
CASSQGHSNTEAFF	TGTGCCAGCAGCCAAGGACACTCGAACACTGAAGCTTTCTTT	TRBV3-1/TRBV3-2	.	once	TRBJ1-1
CASSPGQGNSPLHF	TGCGCCAGCAGCCCCGGACAGGGTAATTCACCCCTCCACTTT	TRBV4-1	TRBD1	.	TRBJ1-6
CASSSHSRGRGSRNTGELFF	TGTGCCAGTAGTTCTCATTCCCGGGGCAGGGGTTCCAGGAACACCGGGGAGCTGTTTTTT	TRBV19	.	.	TRBJ2-2
CASSPWSSRNEKLFF	TGTGCCAGCAGCCCGTGGTCAAGCCGAAATGAAAAACTGTTTTTT	TRBV9	.	few	TRBJ1-4
CASSFDRGYEQYF	TGTGCCAGCAGTTTCGACAGGGGATACGAGCAGTACTTC	TRBV27	TRBD1	.	TRBJ2-7
CASSLHGGGDTGELFF	TGTGCCAGCAGCCTCCATGGCGGGGGGGACACCGGGGAGCTGTTTTTT	TRBV3-1/TRBV3-2	TRBD2	few	TRBJ2-2
CASSRLAGAVETQYF	TGCGCCAGCAGCCGACTAGCGGGAGCGGTGGAGACCCAGTACTTC	TRBV4-3	TRBD2	.	TRBJ2-5
CASAGQRNTEAFF	TGTGCCAGCGCGGGACAGAGGAACACTGAAGCTTTCTTT	TRBV7-6	TRBD1	.	TRBJ1-1
CASSIGTGESAQHF	TGTGCCAGTAGTATAGGAACAGGCGAATCAGCCCAGCATTTT	TRBV19	.	.	TRBJ1-5
CASSLESGGYTEAFF	TGTGCCAGCAGCCTCGAATCGGGTGGTTACACTGAAGCTTTCTTT	TRBV11-1	.	few	TRBJ1-1
CATSREDFKDF	TGTGCCACCAGCAGAGAGGATTTTAAGGACTTC	TRBV15	.	.	TRBJ2-7
CASSMSIQSSYEQYF	TGTGCCAGTAGTATGTCTATTCAATCCTCCTACGAGCAGTACTTC	TRBV19	.	.	TRBJ2-7
CASSLSENYEQYF	TGCGCCAGCAGCTTGTCGGAAAACTACGAGCAGTACTTC	TRBV5-1	.	.	TRBJ2-7
CASSLGYSTDTQYF	TGTGCCAGCAGCTTAGGATATAGCACAGATACGCAGTATTTT	TRBV7-9	.	.	TRBJ2-3
CASSLGGLRFGEETQYF	TGTGCCAGCAGCTTAGGGGGGCTCAGGTTCGGGGAAGAGACCCAGTACTTC	TRBV7-2	.	.	TRBJ2-5
CASSSYSGSNSHEQFF	TGTGCCAGCAGCTCTTATAGCGGGAGTAATTCCCATGAGCAGTTCTTC	TRBV13	TRBD2	.	TRBJ2-1
CASSNPPPDTQYF	TGTGCCAGCAGCAACCCTCCCCCAGATACGCAGTATTTT	TRBV9	.	.	TRBJ2-3
CAWSKGARSTDTQYF	TGTGCCTGGAGCAAGGGGGCGCGGAGCACAGATACGCAGTATTTT	TRBV30	TRBD1	.	TRBJ2-3
CASSQVGPTSLRSYEQYF	TGTGCCAGCAGCCAAGTGGGGCCGACTAGCCTACGGTCCTACGAGCAGTACTTC	TRBV3-1/TRBV3-2	TRBD2	.	TRBJ2-7
CASSTRDGDYEQYF	TGTGCCAGCAGTACTAGGGACGGTGACTACGAGCAGTACTTC	TRBV6-5	.	.	TRBJ2-7
CAWSLYALGQPQHF	TGTGCCTGGTCTCTGTATGCGCTGGGTCAGCCCCAGCATTTT	TRBV30	.	few	TRBJ1-5
CASSPPWGQNSYEQYF	TGTGCCAGCTCACCACCGTGGGGACAGAACTCCTACGAGCAGTACTTC	TRBV18	TRBD1	.	TRBJ2-7
CASGLVLGEGPYEQYF	TGTGCTAGTGGTTTGGTACTGGGGGAGGGCCCCTACGAGCAGTACTTC	TRBV12-5	TRBD2	.	TRBJ2-7
CASSLWVQNTEAFF	TGTGCCAGCAGTTTATGGGTTCAGAACACTGAAGCTTTCTTT	TRBV28	.	few	TRBJ1-1
CASSQETGWGNQPQHF	TGCGCCAGCAGCCAAGAGACGGGATGGGGCAATCAGCCCCAGCATTTT	TRBV4-3	.	once	TRBJ1-5
CASSPAGQLNTEAFF	TGTGCCAGCAGCCCTGCGGGACAGTTGAACACTGAAGCTTTCTTT	TRBV5-4	TRBD1	.	TRBJ1-1
CASSEPMLFRTGDSYEQYF	TGTGCCAGCAGTGAACCCATGCTTTTTCGGACAGGTGACTCCTACGAGCAGTACTTC	TRBV6-1	TRBD1	.	TRBJ2-7
CASSNLTSGRGTQYF	TGTGCCAGCAGTAACCTAACTAGCGGGAGGGGTACGCAGTATTTT	TRBV6-2/TRBV6-3	TRBD2	.	TRBJ2-3